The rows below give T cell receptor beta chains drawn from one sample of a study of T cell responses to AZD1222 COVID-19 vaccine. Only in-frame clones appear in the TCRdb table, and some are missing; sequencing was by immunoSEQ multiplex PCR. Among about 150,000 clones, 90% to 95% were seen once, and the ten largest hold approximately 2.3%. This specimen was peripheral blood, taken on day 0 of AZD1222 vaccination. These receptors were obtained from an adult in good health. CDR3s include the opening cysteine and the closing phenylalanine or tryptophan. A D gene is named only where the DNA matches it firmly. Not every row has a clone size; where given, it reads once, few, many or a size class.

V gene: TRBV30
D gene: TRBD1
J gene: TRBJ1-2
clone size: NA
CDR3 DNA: TGTGCCTGGATGTCTGGAACCCCGGGACAGGGGACTTATGGCTACACCTTC
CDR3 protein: CAWMSGTPGQGTYGYTF

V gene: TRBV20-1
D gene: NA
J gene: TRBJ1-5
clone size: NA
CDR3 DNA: TGCAGTGCTAGTGGCGGGCTGGGCAATCAGCCCCAGCATTTT
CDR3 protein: CSASGGLGNQPQHF

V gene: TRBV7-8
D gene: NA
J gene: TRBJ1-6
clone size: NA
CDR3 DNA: TGTGCCAGCAGCTTAGCGACGGCCTATAATTCACCCCTCCACTTT
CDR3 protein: CASSLATAYNSPLHF

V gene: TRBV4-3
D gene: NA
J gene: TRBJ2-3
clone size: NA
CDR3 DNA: TGCGCCAGCAGCCCCGAGGACGGGGTTCCCACGCAGTATTTT
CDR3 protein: CASSPEDGVPTQYF

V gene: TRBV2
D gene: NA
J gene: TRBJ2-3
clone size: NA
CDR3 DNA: TGTGCCAGCAGTGCTCAGGGGTTTCAGGCAGATACGCAGTATTTT
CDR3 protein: CASSAQGFQADTQYF

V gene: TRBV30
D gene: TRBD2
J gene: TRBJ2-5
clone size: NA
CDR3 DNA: TGTGCCTGGGACCGCGGGGGGGCCTGGGAGACCCAGTACTTC
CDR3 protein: CAWDRGGAWETQYF

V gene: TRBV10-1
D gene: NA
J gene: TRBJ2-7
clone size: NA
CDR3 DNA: TGCGCCAGCAGTAGAATCAGAAGCGACGAGCAGTACTTC
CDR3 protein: CASSRIRSDEQYF

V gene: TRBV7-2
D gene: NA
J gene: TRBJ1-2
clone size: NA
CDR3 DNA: TGTGCCAGCAGCTTAGCAAGGGGAAGGGGGTATGGCTACACCTTC
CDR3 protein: CASSLARGRGYGYTF

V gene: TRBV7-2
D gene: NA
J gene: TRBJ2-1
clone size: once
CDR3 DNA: TGTGCCAGCAGCGGTATCATGGGGGGGCCAATCCCGGCCAATGAGCAGTTCTTC
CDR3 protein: CASSGIMGGPIPANEQFF

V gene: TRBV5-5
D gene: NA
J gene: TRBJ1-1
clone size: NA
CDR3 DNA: TGTGCCAGCAGCTTATTGACAGGGAACACTGAAGCTTTCTTT
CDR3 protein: CASSLLTGNTEAFF

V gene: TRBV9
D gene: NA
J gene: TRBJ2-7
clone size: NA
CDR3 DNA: TGTGCCAGCAGCGCCCTTCAAGGCTACGAGCAGTACTTC
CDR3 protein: CASSALQGYEQYF

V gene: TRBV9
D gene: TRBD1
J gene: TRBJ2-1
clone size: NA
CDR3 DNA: TGTGCCAGCAGCCCGGGGACAGGGCCCTACAATGAGCAGTTCTTC
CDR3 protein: CASSPGTGPYNEQFF

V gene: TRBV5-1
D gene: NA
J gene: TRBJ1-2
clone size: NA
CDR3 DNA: TGCGCCAGCAGCAGCGACCTAGGGGTTAGCTATGGCTACACCTTC
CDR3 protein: CASSSDLGVSYGYTF

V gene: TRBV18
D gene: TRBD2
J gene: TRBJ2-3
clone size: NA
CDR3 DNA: TGTGCCAGCTCCCCTGGGGCGGGAGTTGATACGCAGTATTTT
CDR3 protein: CASSPGAGVDTQYF

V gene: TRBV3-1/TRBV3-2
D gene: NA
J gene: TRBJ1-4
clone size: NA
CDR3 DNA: TGTGCCAGCAGCATAGGGTCGCAAACTAATGAAAAACTGTTTTTT
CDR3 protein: CASSIGSQTNEKLFF

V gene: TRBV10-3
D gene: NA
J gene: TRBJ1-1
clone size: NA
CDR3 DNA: TGTGCCATCAGTTACCAGGGAAGGACTGAAGCTTTCTTT
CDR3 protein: CAISYQGRTEAFF

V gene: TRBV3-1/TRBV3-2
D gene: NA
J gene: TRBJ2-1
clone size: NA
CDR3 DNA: TGTGCCAGCAGCCGAGTAAACAATGAGCAGTTCTTC
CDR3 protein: CASSRVNNEQFF

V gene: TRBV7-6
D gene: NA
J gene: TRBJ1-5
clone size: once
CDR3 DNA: TGTGCCAGCAGCTTAACGGGAAATCAGCCCCAGCATTTT
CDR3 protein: CASSLTGNQPQHF

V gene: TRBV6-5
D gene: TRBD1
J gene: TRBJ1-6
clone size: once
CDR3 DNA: TGTGCCAGCAGTCCCAGGACAGGAGGGGGGTCACCCCTCCACTTT
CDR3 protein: CASSPRTGGGSPLHF

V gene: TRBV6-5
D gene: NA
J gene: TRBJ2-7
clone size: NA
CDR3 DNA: TGTGCCAGCAGGTGGGGGTCGGACAGCTCCTACGAGCAGTACTTC
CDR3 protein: CASRWGSDSSYEQYF

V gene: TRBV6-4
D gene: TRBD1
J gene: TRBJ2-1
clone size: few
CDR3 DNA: TGTGCCAGCAGTGAAGGAGGACAGGCCGCCTACAATGAGCAGTTCTTC
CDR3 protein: CASSEGGQAAYNEQFF

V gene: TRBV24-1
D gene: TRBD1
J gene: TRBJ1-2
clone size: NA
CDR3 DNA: TGTGCCACCAGTGATCGGGACAGGGGGGACGGCTACACCTTC
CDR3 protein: CATSDRDRGDGYTF

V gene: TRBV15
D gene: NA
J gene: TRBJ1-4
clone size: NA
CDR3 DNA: TGTGCCACCAGCAGAGATGCAGGGGATGAAAAACTGTTTTTT
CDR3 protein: CATSRDAGDEKLFF

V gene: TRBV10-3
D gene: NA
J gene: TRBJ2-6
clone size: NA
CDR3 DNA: TGTGCCATCAGTCCGGGATCCCCGGCCTCTGGGGCCAACGTCCTGACTTTC
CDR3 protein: CAISPGSPASGANVLTF

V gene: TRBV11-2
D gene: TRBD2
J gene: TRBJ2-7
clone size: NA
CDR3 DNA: TGTGCCAGCAGCTCCAGAGGGAGGGCCCCCTCCTACGAGCAGTACTTC
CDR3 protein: CASSSRGRAPSYEQYF

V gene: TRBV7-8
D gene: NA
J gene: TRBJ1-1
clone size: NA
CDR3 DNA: TGTGCCAGCACCGTTACCTACAAGAACACTGAAGCTTTCTTT
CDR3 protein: CASTVTYKNTEAFF

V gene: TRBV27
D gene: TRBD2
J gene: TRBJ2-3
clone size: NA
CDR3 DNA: TGTGCCAGCAGCCTAGCGGTCACAGATACGCAGTATTTT
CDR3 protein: CASSLAVTDTQYF

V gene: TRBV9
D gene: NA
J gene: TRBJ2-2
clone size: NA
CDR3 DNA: TGTGCCAGCAGCGTAGCTAACGGCGGGGAGCTGTTTTTT
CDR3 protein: CASSVANGGELFF

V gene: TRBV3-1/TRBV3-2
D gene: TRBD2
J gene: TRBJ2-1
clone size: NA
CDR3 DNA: TGTGCCAGCAGCCAACCTAGTCGGGGGGGTGCTAGGGAGCAGTTCTTC
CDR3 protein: CASSQPSRGGAREQFF

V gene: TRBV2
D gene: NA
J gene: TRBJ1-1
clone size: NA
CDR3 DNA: TGTGCCAGCAGTAAAGCCGACAGTATGAACACTGAAGCTTTCTTT
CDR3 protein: CASSKADSMNTEAFF

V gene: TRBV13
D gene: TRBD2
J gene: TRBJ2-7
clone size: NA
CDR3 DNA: TGTGCCAGCAGCATAGGCGTGATAGCGGGCCCAGCCCAGTACTTC
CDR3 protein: CASSIGVIAGPAQYF

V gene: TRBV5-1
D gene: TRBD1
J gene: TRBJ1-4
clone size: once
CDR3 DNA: TGCGCCAGCAGCTTCGGGGACAGGTCTAATGAAAAACTGTTTTTT
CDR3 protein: CASSFGDRSNEKLFF

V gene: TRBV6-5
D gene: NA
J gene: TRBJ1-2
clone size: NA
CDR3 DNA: TGTGCCAGCTCGCGCGGCGGTGAGGGTCACTATGGCTACACCTTC
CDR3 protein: CASSRGGEGHYGYTF

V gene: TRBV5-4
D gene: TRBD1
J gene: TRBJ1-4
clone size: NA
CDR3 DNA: TGTGCCAGCAGCCGTCCGGGACAGAATGAAAAACTGTTTTTT
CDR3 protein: CASSRPGQNEKLFF

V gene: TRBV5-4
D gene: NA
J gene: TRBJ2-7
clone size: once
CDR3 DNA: TGTGCCAGCAGCTTGGCGGGTTCGGTGGTGCAGTACTTC
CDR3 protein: CASSLAGSVVQYF

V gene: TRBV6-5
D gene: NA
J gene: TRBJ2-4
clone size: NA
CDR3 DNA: TGTGCCAGCAGTTACGGGAATGACAGAGCCAAAAACATTCAGTACTTC
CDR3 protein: CASSYGNDRAKNIQYF

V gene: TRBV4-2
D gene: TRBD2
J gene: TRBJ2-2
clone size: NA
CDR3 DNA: TGTGCCAGCAGCCAAGAACTAGCGGGAGTCGGGACCGGGGAGCTGTTTTTT
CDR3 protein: CASSQELAGVGTGELFF

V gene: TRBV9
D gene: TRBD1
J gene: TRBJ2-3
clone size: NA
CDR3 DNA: TGTGCCAGCAGCGGCCTGGGACAGAAGACGGGCACAGATACGCAGTATTTT
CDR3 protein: CASSGLGQKTGTDTQYF

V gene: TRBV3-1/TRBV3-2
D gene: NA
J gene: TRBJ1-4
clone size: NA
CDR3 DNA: TGTGCCAGCAGCCAGCAGGCAGGGGCAAATGAAAAACTGTTTTTT
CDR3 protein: CASSQQAGANEKLFF

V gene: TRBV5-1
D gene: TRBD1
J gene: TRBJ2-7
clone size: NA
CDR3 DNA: TGCGCCAGCAGCACCGGGACAGCTGACTCCTACGAGCAGTACTTC
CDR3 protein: CASSTGTADSYEQYF

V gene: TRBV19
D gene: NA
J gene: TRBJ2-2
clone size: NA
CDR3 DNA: TGTGCCAGTAGTATATCAGGGTGGGACACCGGGGAGCTGTTTTTT
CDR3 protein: CASSISGWDTGELFF

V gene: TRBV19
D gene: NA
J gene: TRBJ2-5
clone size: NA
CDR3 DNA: TGTGCCAGTAGTATAGCTCGCGGTCATCAAGAGACCCAGTACTTC
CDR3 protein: CASSIARGHQETQYF

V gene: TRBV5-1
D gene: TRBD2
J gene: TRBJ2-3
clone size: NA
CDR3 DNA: TGCGCCAGCAGCTTTCTAGCGGGAGGCTCAGATACGCAGTATTTT
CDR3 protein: CASSFLAGGSDTQYF

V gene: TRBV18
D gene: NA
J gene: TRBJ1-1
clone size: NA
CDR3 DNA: TGTGCCAGCTCACCGGGGACTGACCGTGTTGGAGCTTTCTTT
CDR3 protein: CASSPGTDRVGAFF

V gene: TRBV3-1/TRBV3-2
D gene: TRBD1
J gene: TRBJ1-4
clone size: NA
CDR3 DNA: TGTGCCAGCGGAGGACAGGGGGGCGAAAAACTGTTTTTT
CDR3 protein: CASGGQGGEKLFF

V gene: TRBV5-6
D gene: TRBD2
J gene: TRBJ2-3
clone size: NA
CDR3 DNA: TGTGCCAGCAGCAGTAAGCGGGATGGAGATACGCAGTATTTT
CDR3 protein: CASSSKRDGDTQYF

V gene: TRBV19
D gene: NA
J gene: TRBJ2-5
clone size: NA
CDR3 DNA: TGTGCCAGTAGTATAGTTGCTGGGGTAGGGGAGACCCAGTACTTC
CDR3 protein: CASSIVAGVGETQYF

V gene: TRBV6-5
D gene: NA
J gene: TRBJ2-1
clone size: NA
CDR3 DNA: TGTGCCAGCAGTTCAAGCGACACGGAGTACAACAATGAGCAGTTCTTC
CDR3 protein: CASSSSDTEYNNEQFF

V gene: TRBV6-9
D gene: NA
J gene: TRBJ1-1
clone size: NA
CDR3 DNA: TGTGCCAGCAGGGAGGGGTTCGAGACAGCGAACACTGAAGCTTTCTTT
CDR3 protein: CASREGFETANTEAFF